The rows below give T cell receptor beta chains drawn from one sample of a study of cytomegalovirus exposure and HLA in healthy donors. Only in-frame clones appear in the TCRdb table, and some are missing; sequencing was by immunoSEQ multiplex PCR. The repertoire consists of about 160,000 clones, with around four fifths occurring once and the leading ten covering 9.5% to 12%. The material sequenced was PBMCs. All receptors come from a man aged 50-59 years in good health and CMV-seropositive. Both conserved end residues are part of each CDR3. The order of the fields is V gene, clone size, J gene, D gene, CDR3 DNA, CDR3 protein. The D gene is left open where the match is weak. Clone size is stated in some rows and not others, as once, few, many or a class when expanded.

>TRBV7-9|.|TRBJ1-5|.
TGTGCCAGCAGCTTAGCGTATGGGGTGGGAGTACCGGGGCCCCAGCATTTT
CASSLAYGVGVPGPQHF
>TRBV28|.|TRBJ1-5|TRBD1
TGTGCCAGCAGTTCAGGGACAGATAGCAATCAGCCCCAGCATTTT
CASSSGTDSNQPQHF
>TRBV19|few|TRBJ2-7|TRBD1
TGTGCCAGTACTCCGACAGGGGGAATCTACGAGCAGTACTTC
CASTPTGGIYEQYF
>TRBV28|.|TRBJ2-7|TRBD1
TGTGCCAGCAGTTCTAACAGGGGACCCACCTACGAGCAGTACTTC
CASSSNRGPTYEQYF
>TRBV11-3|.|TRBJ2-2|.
TGTGCCAGCAGCTTTCTATCGAACACCGGGGAGCTGTTTTTT
CASSFLSNTGELFF
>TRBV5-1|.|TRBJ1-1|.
TGCGCCAGCAGCTCCGGAGAGAACACTGAAGCTTTCTTT
CASSSGENTEAFF
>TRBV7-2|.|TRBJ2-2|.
TGTGCCAGCAGCTTACCTTTGGGGGGGCGCAACACCGGGGAGCTGTTTTTT
CASSLPLGGRNTGELFF
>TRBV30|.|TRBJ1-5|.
.
CAWSSGQGNQPQHF
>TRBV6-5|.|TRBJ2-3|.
TGTGCCAGCAGATCCCGGGACTTCTACGATGCGCAGTATTTT
CASRSRDFYDAQYF
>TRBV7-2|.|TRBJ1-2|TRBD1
TGTGCCAGCAGCCCAATCGGCCTCGGACAGGGGGCGGGTGGCTACACCTTC
CASSPIGLGQGAGGYTF
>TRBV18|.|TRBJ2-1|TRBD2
TGTGCCAGCTCACCCCTGGGACTAGCGGGGGACAATGAGCAGTTCTTC
CASSPLGLAGDNEQFF
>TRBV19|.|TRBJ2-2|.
TGTGCCAGTAAAAAAGGGGAACTAAACACCGGGGAGCTGTTTTTT
CASKKGELNTGELFF
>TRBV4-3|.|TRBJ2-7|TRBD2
TGCGCCAGCAGCCCGGGACTAGGATCCTACGAGCAGTACTTC
CASSPGLGSYEQYF
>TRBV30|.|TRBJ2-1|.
TGTGCCTGGAGTTTTGGCAGTGAGCAGTTCTTC
CAWSFGSEQFF
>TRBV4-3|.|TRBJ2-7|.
TGCGCCAGCAGCCAAGATCTGGGGGCGAGGGCCTACGAGCAGTACTTC
CASSQDLGARAYEQYF
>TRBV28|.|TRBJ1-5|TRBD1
TGTGCCAGCAGTCCGACAGGGGGGACTCAGCCCCAGCATTTT
CASSPTGGTQPQHF
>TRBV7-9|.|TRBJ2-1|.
TGTGCCCGGGTGGAAGGACAGCGCAATGAGCAGTTCTTC
CARVEGQRNEQFF
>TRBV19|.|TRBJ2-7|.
TGTGCCAGTAGTATATCTGGGACTCCTTACGAGCAGTACTTC
CASSISGTPYEQYF
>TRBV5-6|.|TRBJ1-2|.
TGTGCCAGCAGCACATATCAGGGAAGGTATAACTATGGCTACACCTTC
CASSTYQGRYNYGYTF
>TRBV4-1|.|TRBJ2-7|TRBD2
TGCGCCAGCAGCCAGGGACTAGCGGGTGCCGAGCAGTACTTC
CASSQGLAGAEQYF
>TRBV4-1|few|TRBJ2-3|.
TGCGCCAGCAGCCAAGCCGCAGATACGCAGTATTTT
CASSQAADTQYF
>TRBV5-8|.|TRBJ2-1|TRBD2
TGTGCCAGCAGCCTCCCGGGACTAGCGGACTCCTACAATGAGCAGTTCTTC
CASSLPGLADSYNEQFF
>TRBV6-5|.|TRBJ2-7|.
TGTGCCAGCAGTCTCGAGGATGGCGTGTACGAGCAGTACTTC
CASSLEDGVYEQYF